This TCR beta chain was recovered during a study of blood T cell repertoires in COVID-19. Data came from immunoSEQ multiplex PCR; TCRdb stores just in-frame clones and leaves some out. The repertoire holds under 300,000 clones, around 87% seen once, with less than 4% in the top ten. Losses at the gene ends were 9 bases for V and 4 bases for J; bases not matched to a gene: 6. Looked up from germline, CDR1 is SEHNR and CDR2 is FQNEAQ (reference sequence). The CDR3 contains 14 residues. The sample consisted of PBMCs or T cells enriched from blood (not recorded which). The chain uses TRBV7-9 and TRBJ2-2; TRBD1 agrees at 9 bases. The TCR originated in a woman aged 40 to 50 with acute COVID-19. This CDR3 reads CASQGQGGTGELFF. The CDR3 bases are TGTGCCAGTCAGGGACAGGGAGGCACCGGGGAGCTGTTTTTT.